These 18 T cell receptor beta chains share one sample of origin, sequenced in a study of control samples from healthy donors and cancer patients. The repertoire was sequenced with immunoSEQ multiplex PCR; TCRdb's copy has only in-frame clones and lacks some. The repertoire holds 160,000 or so clones, around 94% seen once, with around 13% in the top ten. Sequencing was performed on PBMCs. Receptors originate from a man aged 60 to 69 with colorectal cancer.

There are a few counts of this clone. V and J are TRBV7-2 and TRBJ2-7; D is unresolved. The CDR3 is 14 amino acids. Germline V gene sequence: CDR1 SGHTA, CDR2 FQGNSA. Trimming removed 2 bases from V and 7 bases from J, with 15 bases in between. The CDR3 nucleotides read TGTGCCAGCAGCTTAACTACCCTGGCCTGGGAGCAGTACTTC. This codes for CASSLTTLAWEQYF.

The rearrangement joins TRBV7-9 to TRBJ2-7, with 10 bases fitting TRBD2. V lost 6 bases, J lost 5 bases, and 7 bases stayed unmatched. The CDR3 runs 14 residues. The germline CDR1 and CDR2 sequences are SEHNR and FQNEAQ (reference sequence). CDR3 region: CASSPSGGSNEQYF. In DNA, the CDR3 is TGTGCCAGCAGTCCTAGCGGGGGCTCGAACGAGCAGTACTTC.

The chain links TRBV5-1 to TRBJ2-5, with a tentative D call TRBD2 (6 bases). V gave up 5 bases and J gave up 5 bases, with 13 bases separating them. Germline V lookup: CDR1 SGHRS, CDR2 YFSETQ. The CDR3 is 13 amino acids. The CDR3 is CASRRQEGETQYF. The CDR3 DNA follows: TGCGCCAGCAGGCGGCAGGAGGGGGAGACCCAGTACTTC.

CDR3 DNA sequence: TGTGCCAGCAGCCCCAAGGGGGGCCTGGGTATACAAGAGACCCAGTACTTC. It encodes CASSPKGGLGIQETQYF. The genes are TRBV3-1 (or the pseudogene TRBV3-2) and TRBJ2-5; D may correspond to TRBD1 or TRBD2 (6 bases each). Germline V gives CDR1 LGHDT, CDR2 YNNKEL (reference sequence). Trimming took off 4 bases at V and 2 bases at J, with 20 bases between the two ends. The CDR3 is made up of 17 amino acids.

The chain is built from TRBV7-8 and TRBJ2-1, with 10 bases that match TRBD2. This CDR3 contains 18 residues. CDR1 SGHVS and CDR2 FQNEAQ come from the germline V gene. V lost 3 bases and J lost 1; bases outside the gene matches: 9. The CDR3 is CASSLAQAGGQSYNEQFF. Here the CDR3 DNA reads TGTGCCAGCAGCTTGGCCCAAGCGGGGGGGCAGTCCTACAATGAGCAGTTCTTC.

About this clone itself: Other nucleotide sequences from this sample produce the same CDR3. The gene calls are TRBV19 and TRBJ1-3, with no clear D. Germline loops: CDR1 LNHDA, CDR2 SQIVND (reference sequence). There are 14 residues in the CDR3. With 7 bases removed from V and 0 bases from J, the gap between germline ends came to 10 bases. CDR3 coding DNA: TGTGCCAGTACAACCCGGTTCTCTGGAAACACCATATATTTT. Its translation: CASTTRFSGNTIYF.

This chain connects TRBV19 to TRBJ1-1, with 7 bases identical to TRBD1. Germline V lookup: CDR1 LNHDA, CDR2 SQIVND (reference sequence). With 5 bases clipped from V and 5 bases from J, the junction kept 8 bases outside the gene matches. The CDR3 length is 14 residues. The CDR3 DNA follows: TGTGCCAGTAGTCCCCGGACAGGTTGGACTGAAGCTTTCTTT. Protein sequence: CASSPRTGWTEAFF.

The chain joins TRBV11-2 to TRBJ2-5; 7 bases fit TRBD1. V lost 6 bases, J lost 7 bases, and 5 bases stayed unmatched. The CDR3 consists of 12 residues. The germline CDR1 and CDR2 sequences are SGHAT and FQNNGV. The CDR3 reads CASSQGGGTQYF. CDR3 in DNA: TGTGCCAGCAGTCAAGGGGGCGGGACCCAGTACTTC.

V gene TRBV5-6 combines with J gene TRBJ1-5, with 7 bases matching TRBD1. Germline V gene data show CDR1 as SGHDT and CDR2 as YYEEEE. This CDR3 comprises 16 residues. The junction had 9 bases not matched to a gene; V was cut back by 3 bases and J by 3 bases. The CDR3 protein is CASSSSQGVFNQPQHF. The CDR3 DNA sequence: TGTGCCAGCAGCTCCTCCCAGGGGGTCTTCAATCAGCCCCAGCATTTT.

CDR3 nucleotides: TGTGCCAGCTCACCACGGCAGCAAGAGACCCAGTACTTC. This translates into CASSPRQQETQYF. The chain couples TRBV18 to TRBJ2-5; the D is unclear. The V end lost 1 base, the J end lost 2 bases, and 5 bases lay between the germline ends. This CDR3 is 13 amino acids long. CDR1 and CDR2 from the germline V gene are KGHSH and LQKENI. Filled out from reference TRBV18 and TRBJ2-5, the complete variable domain reads NAGVMQNPRHLVRRRGQEARLRCSPMKGHSHVYWYRQLPEEGLKFMVYLQKENIIDESGMPKERFSAEFPKEGPSILRIQQVVRGDSAAYFCASSPRQQETQYFGPGTRLLVL.

This sequence joins TRBV18 and TRBJ2-7, with 11 bases aligning to TRBD1. This CDR3 contains 15 residues. Germline V gene lookup returns CDR1 KGHSH and CDR2 LQKENI. The V and J ends lost 2 bases and 4 bases, in that order; junction bases with no gene match: 4. The CDR3 region is CASSPTGQGVYEQYF. The CDR3 DNA follows: TGTGCCAGCTCACCAACGGGACAGGGGGTTTACGAGCAGTACTTC.

V usage is TRBV6-1 and J usage is TRBJ1-5; D is possibly TRBD1 (6 bases). The CDR3 extends over 14 amino acids. Germline lookup yields CDR1 MNHNS and CDR2 SASEGT. Trimming pared 6 bases from V and 4 bases from J, leaving 13 bases between. The DNA of the CDR3 is TGTGCCAGCAGCCAAAGGACAGAAAATCAGCCCCAGCATTTT. The encoded protein is CASSQRTENQPQHF.

This chain connects TRBV4-2 to TRBJ2-1; tentatively, D is TRBD1 (5 bases). Trimming left V 0 bases short and J 0 bases short, with 9 bases between. Per the germline V gene, CDR1 is LGHNA and CDR2 is YNFKEQ. This CDR3 spans 16 amino acids. The CDR3 nucleotides read TGTGCCAGCAGCCAAGATGGGGCGAGCTCCTACAATGAGCAGTTCTTC. Residues: CASSQDGASSYNEQFF.

This sequence joins TRBV5-1 and TRBJ2-2, with 9 bases matching TRBD2. The CDR3 spans 17 residues. V trimming: 1 base; J trimming: 1 base; junction bases outside the gene matches: 5. Germline V gene lookup returns CDR1 SGHRS and CDR2 YFSETQ. The CDR3 protein is CASSLRNSGGNTGELFF. CDR3 nucleotides: TGCGCCAGCAGCTTGCGGAATAGCGGGGGGAACACCGGGGAGCTGTTTTTT.

The chain combines TRBV10-3 with TRBJ2-3; 14 nucleotides align to TRBD2. CDR3 size: 16 residues. The ends lost 7 bases at V and 5 bases at J; junction bases unmatched: 8. CDR1 and CDR2 from the germline V gene are ENHRY and SYGVKD. The CDR3 spells CAITGLAGGGRDTQYF. CDR3 DNA sequence: TGTGCCATCACTGGACTAGCGGGGGGAGGTAGAGATACGCAGTATTTT.

The J gene is TRBJ1-1, the V gene TRBV19; D remains unclear. Deletions cut 7 bases from V and 3 bases from J, with 9 bases between. CDR1 and CDR2 from the germline V gene are LNHDA and SQIVND (reference sequence). This CDR3 is 12 amino acids long. CDR3: CASNNRDTEAFF. In nucleotides, the CDR3 is TGTGCCAGTAATAACCGGGACACTGAAGCTTTCTTT.

CDR3 sequence: CASSPQNTGELFF. CDR3 in DNA: TGTGCCAGCAGTCCCCAAAACACCGGGGAGCTGTTTTTT. This chain connects TRBV6-5 to TRBJ2-2; D not certain. The CDR3 spans 13 residues. The germline V and J ends were trimmed by 5 bases and 2 bases, with 6 bases remaining between them. CDR1 is MNHEY and CDR2 is SVGAGI in the germline V gene.

The CDR3 DNA follows: TGTGCCAGCAGCGCTTACAGGGGGCGCGTGGACACTGAAGCTTTCTTT. Its protein is CASSAYRGRVDTEAFF. This chain connects TRBV14 to TRBJ1-1, with 9 bases fitting TRBD1. Per the germline V gene, CDR1 is SGHDN and CDR2 is FVKESK. CDR3 length: 16 residues. V lost 5 bases to trimming and J lost 3 bases; unmatched junction nucleotides: 10.